This T cell receptor (beta chain) was documented in a study of control samples from healthy donors and cancer patients. In this sample, this clone turned up once. Germline CDR1 is GTSNPN and CDR2 is SVGIG (reference sequence). The germline V and J ends were trimmed by 0 bases and 4 bases, with 12 bases remaining between them. The CDR3 is 14 residues long. Here immunoSEQ multiplex PCR was the method, and the copy in TCRdb shows in-frame clones only, minus some. The table includes more than 100,000 clones, around 93% detected once. This TCR was sampled from a man younger than 35 in good health. The V and J genes are TRBV30 and TRBJ1-1, with D perhaps matching TRBD1 (5 bases). The sequenced sample consisted of blood. The CDR3 DNA follows: TGTGCCTGGAGTGTCTCAACCGGGGCCACTGAAGCTTTCTTT. It specifies CAWSVSTGATEAFF.